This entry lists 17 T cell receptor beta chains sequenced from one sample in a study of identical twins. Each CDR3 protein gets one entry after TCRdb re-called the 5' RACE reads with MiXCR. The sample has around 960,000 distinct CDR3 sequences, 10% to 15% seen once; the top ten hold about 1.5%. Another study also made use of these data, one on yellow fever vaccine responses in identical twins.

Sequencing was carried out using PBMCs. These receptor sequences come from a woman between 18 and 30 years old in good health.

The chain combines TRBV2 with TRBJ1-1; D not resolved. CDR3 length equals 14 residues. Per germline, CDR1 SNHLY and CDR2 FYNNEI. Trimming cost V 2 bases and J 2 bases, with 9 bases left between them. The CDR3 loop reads CASSERQKNTEAFF. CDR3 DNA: TGTGCCAGCAGTGAAAGGCAGAAAAACACTGAAGCTTTCTTT.

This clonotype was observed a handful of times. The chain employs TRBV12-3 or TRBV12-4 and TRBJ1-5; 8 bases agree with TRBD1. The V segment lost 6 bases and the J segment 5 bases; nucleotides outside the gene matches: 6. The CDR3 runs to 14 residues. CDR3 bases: TGTGCCAGCAGACCCCAGGGGGCGGATCAGCCCCAGCATTTT. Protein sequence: CASRPQGADQPQHF.

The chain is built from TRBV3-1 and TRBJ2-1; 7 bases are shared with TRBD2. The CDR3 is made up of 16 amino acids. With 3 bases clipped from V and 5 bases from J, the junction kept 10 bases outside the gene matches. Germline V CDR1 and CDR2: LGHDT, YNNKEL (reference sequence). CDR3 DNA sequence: TGTGCCAGCAGCCATTCTCCGGGACTAACAAACAATGAGCAGTTCTTC. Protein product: CASSHSPGLTNNEQFF.

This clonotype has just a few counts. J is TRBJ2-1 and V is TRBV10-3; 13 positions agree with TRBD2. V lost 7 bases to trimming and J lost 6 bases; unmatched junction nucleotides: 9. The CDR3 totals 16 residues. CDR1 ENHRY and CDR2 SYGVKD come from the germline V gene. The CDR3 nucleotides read TGTGCCATCAACCCCACTAGCGGGGGGGCTGTCAATGAGCAGTTCTTC. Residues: CAINPTSGGAVNEQFF.

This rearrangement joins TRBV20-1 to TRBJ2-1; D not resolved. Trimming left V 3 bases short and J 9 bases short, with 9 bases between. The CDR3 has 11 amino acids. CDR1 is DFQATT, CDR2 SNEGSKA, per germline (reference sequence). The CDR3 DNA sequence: TGCAGTGCTAGGAGTCTTAGTGAGCAGTTCTTC. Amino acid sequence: CSARSLSEQFF.

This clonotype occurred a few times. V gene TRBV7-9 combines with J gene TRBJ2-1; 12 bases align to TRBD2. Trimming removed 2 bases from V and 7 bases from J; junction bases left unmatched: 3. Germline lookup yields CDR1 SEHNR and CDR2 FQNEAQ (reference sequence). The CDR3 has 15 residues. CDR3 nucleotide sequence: TGTGCCAGCAGCTTATCAACTAGCGGGAGGAATGAGCAGTTCTTC. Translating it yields CASSLSTSGRNEQFF.

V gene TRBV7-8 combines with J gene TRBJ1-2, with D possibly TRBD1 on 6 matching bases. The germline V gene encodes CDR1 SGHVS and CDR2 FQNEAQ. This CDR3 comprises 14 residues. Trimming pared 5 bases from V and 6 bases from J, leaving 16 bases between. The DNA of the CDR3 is TGTGCCAGCAGCCAAGGCTCAGGGGACCATGGCTACACCTTC. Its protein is CASSQGSGDHGYTF. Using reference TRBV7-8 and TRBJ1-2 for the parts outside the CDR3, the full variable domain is GAGVSQSPRYKVAKRGQDVALRCDPISGHVSLFWYQQALGQGPEFLTYFQNEAQLDKSGLPSDRFFAERPEGSVSTLKIQRTQQEDSAVYLCASSQGSGDHGYTFGSGTRLTVV.

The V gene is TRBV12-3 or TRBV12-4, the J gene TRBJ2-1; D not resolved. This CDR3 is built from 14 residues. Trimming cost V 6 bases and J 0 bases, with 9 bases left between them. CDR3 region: CASRTLSSYNEQFF. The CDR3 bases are TGTGCCAGCAGGACCTTGAGCTCCTACAATGAGCAGTTCTTC.

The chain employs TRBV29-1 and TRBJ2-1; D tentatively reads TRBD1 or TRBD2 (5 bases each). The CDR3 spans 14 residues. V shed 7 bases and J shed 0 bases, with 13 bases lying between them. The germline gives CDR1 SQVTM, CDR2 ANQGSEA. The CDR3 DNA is TGCAGCGGGTGGGGGTACAGCTCCTACAATGAGCAGTTCTTC. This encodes CSGWGYSSYNEQFF.

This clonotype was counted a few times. For the CDR3, the DNA is TGCAGTGCTAGGTTGGCATTCTCCTACAATGAGCAGTTCTTC. Protein sequence: CSARLAFSYNEQFF. This chain links TRBV20-1 with TRBJ2-1; the D is unclear. Germline CDR1 and CDR2: DFQATT and SNEGSKA (reference sequence). V was cut by 3 bases and J by 0 bases, with 9 bases left in between. This CDR3 has 14 residues.

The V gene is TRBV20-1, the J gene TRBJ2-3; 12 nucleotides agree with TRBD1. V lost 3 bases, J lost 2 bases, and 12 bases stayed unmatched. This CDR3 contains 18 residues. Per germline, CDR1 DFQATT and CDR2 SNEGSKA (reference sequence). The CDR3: CSARQLGTGGSHTDTQYF. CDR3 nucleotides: TGCAGTGCTAGGCAGTTGGGGACAGGGGGCTCACACACAGATACGCAGTATTTT.

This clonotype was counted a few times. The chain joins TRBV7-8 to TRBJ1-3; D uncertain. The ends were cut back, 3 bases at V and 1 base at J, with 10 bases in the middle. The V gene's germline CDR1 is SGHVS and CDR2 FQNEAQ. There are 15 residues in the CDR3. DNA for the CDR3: TGTGCCAGCAGCTTGGGCAGAATATCTGGAAACACCATATATTTT. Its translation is CASSLGRISGNTIYF.

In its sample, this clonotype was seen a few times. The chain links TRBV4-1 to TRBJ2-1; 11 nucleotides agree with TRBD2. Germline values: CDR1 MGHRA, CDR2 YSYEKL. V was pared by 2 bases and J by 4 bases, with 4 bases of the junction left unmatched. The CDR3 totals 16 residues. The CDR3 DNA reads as TGCGCCAGCAGCCAACCGACTAGCGGGAAATACAATGAGCAGTTCTTC. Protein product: CASSQPTSGKYNEQFF.

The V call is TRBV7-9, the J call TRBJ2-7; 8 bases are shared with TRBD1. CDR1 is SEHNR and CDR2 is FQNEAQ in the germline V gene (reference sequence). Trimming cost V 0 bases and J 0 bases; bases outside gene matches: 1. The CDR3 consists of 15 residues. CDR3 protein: CASSLADRASYEQYF. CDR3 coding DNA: TGTGCCAGCAGCTTAGCGGACAGGGCCTCCTACGAGCAGTACTTC.

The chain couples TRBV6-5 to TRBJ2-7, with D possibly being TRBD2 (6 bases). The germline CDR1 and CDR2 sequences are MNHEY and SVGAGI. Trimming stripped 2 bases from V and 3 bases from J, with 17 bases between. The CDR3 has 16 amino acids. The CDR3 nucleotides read TGTGCCAGCAGTTACACCGGGACTGGCCCCCGCTACGAGCAGTACTTC. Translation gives CASSYTGTGPRYEQYF.

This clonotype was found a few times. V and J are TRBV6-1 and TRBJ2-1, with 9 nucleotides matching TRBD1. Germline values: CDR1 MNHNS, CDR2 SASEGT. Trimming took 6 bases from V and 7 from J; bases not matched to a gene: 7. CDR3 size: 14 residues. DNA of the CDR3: TGTGCCAGCAGGCCCCGGGACAGGGTGAATGAGCAGTTCTTC. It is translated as CASRPRDRVNEQFF.

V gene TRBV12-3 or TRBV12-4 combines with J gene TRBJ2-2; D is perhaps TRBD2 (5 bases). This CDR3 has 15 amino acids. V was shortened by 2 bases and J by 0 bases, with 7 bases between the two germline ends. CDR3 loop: CASSLILANTGELFF. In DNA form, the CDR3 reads TGTGCCAGCAGTTTAATACTAGCGAACACCGGGGAGCTGTTTTTT.